The entry below describes one T cell receptor (beta chain). The V gene end was trimmed by 8 bases and the J gene end by 5 bases; junction bases not matched to a gene: 6. The CDR3 is made up of 13 amino acids. This sample was taken from a study of blood T cell repertoires in COVID-19. On the study more broadly: Both acute and convalescent COVID-19 samples were obtained from the United States, Italy and Spain.

All recovered Cohort 3 donors got two negative PCRs, got clearance, or saw symptom resolution. This table comes from immunoSEQ multiplex PCR, and its TCRdb copy is limited to in-frame clones, with some not included. The sample records approximately 350,000 clones, 80% to 90% being singletons. The specimen was PBMCs or T cells enriched from blood (not recorded which). The rearrangement joins TRBV12-3 or TRBV12-4 to TRBJ1-5; 7 positions agree with TRBD1. The origin of this receptor is a man between 18 and 35 years old who had recovered from COVID-19. The CDR3 region is CASQQGIYQPQHF. The CDR3 DNA reads as TGTGCCAGCCAACAGGGGATATATCAGCCCCAGCATTTT.